This T cell receptor (beta chain) came from a study of cytomegalovirus exposure and HLA in healthy donors. Study conclusions and caveats: Cytomegalovirus status was reportedly diagnosed by the classifier with high sensitivity and specificity.

TCRdb keeps only in-frame clones here, not all; method: immunoSEQ multiplex PCR. The table includes approximately 100,000 clones, 88% detected once. Comments on this clone: Its antigen is not known.

This sequence originates from a woman between 18 and 29 years old in good health and CMV-seronegative. The source material was PBMCs.

The CDR3 is CASSPPGGYGYTF. The CDR3 coding sequence is TGTGCCAGCAGTCCCCCGGGGGGGTATGGCTACACCTTC. V is TRBV6-5 and J is TRBJ1-2; D possibly corresponds to TRBD1 (5 bases). Looked up from germline, CDR1 is MNHEY and CDR2 is SVGAGI. This CDR3 comprises 13 residues. V gave up 5 bases and J gave up 5 bases, with 12 bases separating them.